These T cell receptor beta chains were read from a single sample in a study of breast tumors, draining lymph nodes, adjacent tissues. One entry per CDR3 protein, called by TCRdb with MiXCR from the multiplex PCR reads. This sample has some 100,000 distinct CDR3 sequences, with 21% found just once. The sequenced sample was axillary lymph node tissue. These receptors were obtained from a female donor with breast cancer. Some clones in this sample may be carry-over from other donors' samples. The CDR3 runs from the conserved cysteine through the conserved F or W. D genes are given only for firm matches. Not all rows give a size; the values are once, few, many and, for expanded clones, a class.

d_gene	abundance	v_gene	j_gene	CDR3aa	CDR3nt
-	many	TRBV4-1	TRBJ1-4	CASSRGGNNEKLFF	TGCGCCAGCAGCAGGGGCGGGAATAATGAAAAACTGTTTTTT
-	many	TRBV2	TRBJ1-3	CASRKTNSGNTIYF	TGTGCCAGCAGGAAGACAAACTCTGGAAACACCATATATTTT
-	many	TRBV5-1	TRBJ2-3	CASSLSPRVTDTQYF	TGCGCCAGCAGCTTAAGTCCGAGGGTCACAGATACGCAGTATTTT
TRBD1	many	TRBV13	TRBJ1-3	CASNEGQTGNTIYF	TGTGCCAGCAATGAGGGACAGACAGGAAACACCATATATTTT
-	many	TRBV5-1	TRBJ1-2	CASSSDAGANYGYTF	TGCGCCAGCAGCAGCGACGCAGGGGCTAACTATGGCTACACCTTC
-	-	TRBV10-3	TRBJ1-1	CAISESSKNTEAFF	TGTGCCATCAGTGAGTCGTCGAAGAACACTGAAGCTTTCTTT
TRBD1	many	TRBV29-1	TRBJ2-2	CSAGGQGYTGELFF	TGCAGCGCTGGGGGACAGGGGTACACCGGGGAGCTGTTTTTT
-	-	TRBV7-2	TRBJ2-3	CASSLGPGNTQYF	TGTGCCAGCAGCTTAGGCCCCGGGAATACGCAGTATTTT
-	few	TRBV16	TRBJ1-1	CASSQLGLREMNTEAFF	TGTGCCAGCAGCCAATTAGGGTTAAGGGAAATGAACACTGAAGCTTTCTTT
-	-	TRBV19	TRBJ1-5	CASSISGNQPQHF	TGTGCCAGTAGTATATCTGGAAATCAGCCCCAGCATTTT
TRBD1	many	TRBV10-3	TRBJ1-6	CAITPLQRDRTNSPLHF	TGTGCCATCACCCCACTCCAACGGGACAGAACCAATTCACCCCTCCACTTT
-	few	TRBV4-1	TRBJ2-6	CASSQVYTAGANVLTF	TGCGCCAGCAGCCAAGTATATACAGCGGGGGCCAACGTCCTGACTTTC
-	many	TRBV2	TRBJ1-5	CASRQGVRQPQHF	TGTGCCAGCAGGCAGGGTGTACGGCAGCCCCAGCATTTT
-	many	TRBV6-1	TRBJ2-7	CASSHTSLAEQYF	TGTGCCAGCTCGCACACGTCCCTTGCCGAGCAGTACTTC
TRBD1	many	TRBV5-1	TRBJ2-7	CASSSRGQNEQYF	TGCGCCAGCAGCTCCAGGGGGCAAAACGAGCAGTACTTC
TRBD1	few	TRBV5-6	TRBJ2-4	CASSHRDRGGNIQYF	TGTGCCAGCAGCCACCGGGACAGGGGTGGAAACATTCAGTACTTC
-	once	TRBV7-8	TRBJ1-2	CASSDVRREYGCTF	TGTGCCAGCAGCGACGTGCGAAGGGAGTATGGCTGCACCTTC
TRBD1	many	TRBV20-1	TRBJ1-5	CSARGQGAAGNQPQHF	TGCAGTGCTAGAGGACAGGGGGCGGCGGGTAATCAGCCCCAGCATTTT
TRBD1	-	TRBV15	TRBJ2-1	CATSRGDRGSEQFF	TGTGCCACCAGCAGGGGGGACAGAGGAAGTGAGCAGTTCTTC
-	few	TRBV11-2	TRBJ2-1	CASSLRRGSSYNEQFF	TGTGCCAGCAGCTTACGTCGGGGAAGCTCCTACAATGAGCAGTTCTTC
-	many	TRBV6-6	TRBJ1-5	CASGPDRVNQPQHF	TGTGCCAGCGGGCCGGACAGAGTCAATCAGCCCCAGCATTTT
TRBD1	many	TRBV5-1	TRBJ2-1	CASSVGTANEQFF	TGCGCCAGCAGCGTGGGGACAGCAAATGAGCAGTTCTTC
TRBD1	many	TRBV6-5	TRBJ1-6	CASSPRQGPNNSPLHF	TGTGCCAGCAGTCCCCGACAGGGGCCCAATAATTCACCCCTCCACTTT
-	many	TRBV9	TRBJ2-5	CASSGQGKETQYF	TGTGCCAGCAGCGGTCAAGGGAAGGAGACCCAGTACTTC
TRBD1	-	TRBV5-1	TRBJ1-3	CASGLDPVTGTAGNTIYF	TGCGCCAGCGGCTTGGACCCCGTGACAGGGACGGCCGGAAACACCATATATTTT
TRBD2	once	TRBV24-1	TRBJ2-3	CATSVSSGRSDTQYF	TGTGCCACCAGTGTGTCTAGCGGGAGGTCAGATACGCAGTATTTT
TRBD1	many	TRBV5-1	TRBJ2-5	CASSGYDRGWETQYF	TGCGCCAGCAGCGGATACGACAGGGGATGGGAGACCCAGTACTTC
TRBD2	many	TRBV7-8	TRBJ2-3	CASSISGGTDTQYF	TGTGCCAGCAGCATTAGCGGGGGGACAGATACGCAGTATTTT
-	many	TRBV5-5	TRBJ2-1	CASSLGRKEQFF	TGTGCCAGCAGCTTAGGACGTAAAGAGCAGTTCTTC
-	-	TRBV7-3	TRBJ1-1	CASSLSSTNTEAFF	TGTGCCAGCAGCTTAAGCAGCACCAACACTGAAGCTTTCTTT
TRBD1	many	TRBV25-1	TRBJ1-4	CASRQGFNEKLFF	TGTGCCAGCAGACAGGGGTTCAATGAAAAACTGTTTTTT
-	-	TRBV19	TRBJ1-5	CATVGQRNQPQHF	TGTGCCACCGTCGGACAGCGCAATCAGCCCCAGCATTTT
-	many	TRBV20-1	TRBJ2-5	CSADHRLTWGETQYF	TGCAGTGCGGACCACAGGCTCACCTGGGGGGAGACCCAGTACTTC
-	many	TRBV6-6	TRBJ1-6	CASRTGPGGGSPLHF	TGTGCCAGCAGGACGGGACCTGGGGGAGGTTCACCCCTCCACTTT
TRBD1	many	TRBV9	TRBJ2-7	CASSVDGQGPSEQYF	TGTGCCAGCAGCGTAGATGGACAGGGTCCTAGTGAGCAGTACTTC
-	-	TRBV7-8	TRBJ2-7	CASSDKAFGYERHF	TGTGCCAGCAGTGACAAAGCTTTTGGCTACGAGCGGCACTTC
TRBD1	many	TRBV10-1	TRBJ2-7	CASSPGTGSHEQYF	TGCGCCAGCAGTCCCGGGACAGGGTCACACGAGCAGTACTTC
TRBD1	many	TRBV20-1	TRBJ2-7	CSATDRATSYEQYF	TGCAGTGCGACCGACAGGGCGACCTCCTACGAGCAGTACTTC
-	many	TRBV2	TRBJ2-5	CASNSLAMWETQYF	TGTGCCAGCAATAGTCTAGCGATGTGGGAGACCCAGTACTTC
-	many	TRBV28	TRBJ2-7	CASSPLGYEQYF	TGTGCCAGCAGCCCCCTGGGATACGAGCAGTACTTC
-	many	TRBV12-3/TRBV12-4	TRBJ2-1	CASSFYYNEQFF	TGTGCCAGCAGTTTTTATTACAATGAGCAGTTCTTC
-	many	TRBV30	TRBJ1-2	CAWSVGTYGYTF	TGTGCCTGGAGTGTGGGGACCTATGGCTACACCTTC
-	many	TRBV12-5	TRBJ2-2	CASAPALTGELFF	TGTGCTAGTGCGCCAGCGCTAACCGGGGAGCTGTTTTTT
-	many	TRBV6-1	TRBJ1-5	CASSVQPQHF	TGTGCCAGCAGTGTTCAGCCCCAGCATTTT
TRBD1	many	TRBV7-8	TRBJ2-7	CASSLRQGVYEQYF	TGTGCCAGCAGCTTGCGACAGGGGGTCTACGAGCAGTACTTC
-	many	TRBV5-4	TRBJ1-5	CASSFPGQPQHF	TGTGCCAGCAGCTTCCCGGGTCAGCCCCAGCATTTT
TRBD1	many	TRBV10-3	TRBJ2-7	CAISPTDRGPYEQYF	TGTGCCATCAGCCCTACCGACAGGGGACCCTACGAGCAGTACTTC
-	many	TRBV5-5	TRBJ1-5	CASSSRGLDNQPQHF	TGTGCCAGCAGTTCCCGGGGGTTAGACAATCAGCCCCAGCATTTT
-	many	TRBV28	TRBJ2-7	CASSPIASEQYF	TGTGCCAGCAGTCCCATCGCCAGCGAGCAGTACTTC
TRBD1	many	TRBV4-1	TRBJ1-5	CASSQPGQGNQPQHF	TGCGCCAGCAGCCAACCGGGACAGGGTAATCAGCCCCAGCATTTT
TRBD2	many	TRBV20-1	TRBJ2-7	CSARGTSGRPYEQYF	TGCAGTGCTAGAGGTACTAGCGGGAGGCCCTACGAGCAGTACTTC
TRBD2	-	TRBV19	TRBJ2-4	CASSILAGGAHIQYF	TGTGCCAGTAGTATCCTAGCGGGGGGGGCCCACATTCAGTACTTC
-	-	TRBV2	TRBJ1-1	CASSDGVVRLKDKNKAFF	TGTGCCAGCAGTGATGGGGTCGTCCGCTTAAAAGATAAGAACAAAGCTTTCTTT
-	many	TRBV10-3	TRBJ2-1	CASDAVGAKEQFF	TGTGCCAGCGATGCGGTGGGGGCGAAGGAGCAGTTCTTC
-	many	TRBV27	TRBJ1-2	CASSDNVWSGYTF	TGTGCCAGCAGCGACAACGTGTGGAGTGGCTACACCTTC
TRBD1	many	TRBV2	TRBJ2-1	CASKGTGGLHNEQFF	TGTGCCAGCAAAGGGACAGGGGGCCTTCACAATGAGCAGTTCTTC
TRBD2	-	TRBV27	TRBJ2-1	CASITPGLVYSYNEQFF	TGTGCCAGCATTACTCCGGGACTAGTTTACTCCTACAATGAGCAGTTCTTC
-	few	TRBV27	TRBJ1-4	CASSLITNEKLFF	TGTGCCAGCAGTTTGATAACTAATGAAAAACTGTTTTTT
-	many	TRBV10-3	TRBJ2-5	CAISESGMAAQETQYF	TGTGCCATCAGTGAGTCGGGGATGGCGGCCCAAGAGACCCAGTACTTC
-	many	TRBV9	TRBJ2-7	CASSAGSLSTYEQYF	TGTGCCAGCAGCGCCGGGAGCCTCAGTACCTACGAGCAGTACTTC